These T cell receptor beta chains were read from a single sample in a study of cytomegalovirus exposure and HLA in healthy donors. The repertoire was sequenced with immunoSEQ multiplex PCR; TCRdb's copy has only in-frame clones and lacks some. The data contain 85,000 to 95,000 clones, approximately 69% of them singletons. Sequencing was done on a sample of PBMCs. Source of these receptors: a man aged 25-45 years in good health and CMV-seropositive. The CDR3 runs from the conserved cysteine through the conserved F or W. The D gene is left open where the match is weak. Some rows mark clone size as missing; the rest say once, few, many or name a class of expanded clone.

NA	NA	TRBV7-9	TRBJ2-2	TGTGCCAGCAGCTTAGCGTATAGCGATCACGGGGAGCTGTTTTTT	CASSLAYSDHGELFF
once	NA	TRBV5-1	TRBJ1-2	TGCGCCAGCAGCCAGAATACCGACAGCTATGGCTACACCTTC	CASSQNTDSYGYTF
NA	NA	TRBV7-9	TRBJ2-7	TGTGCCAGCAGCTTAGCCGCCAGTTCCTACGAGCAGTACTTC	CASSLAASSYEQYF
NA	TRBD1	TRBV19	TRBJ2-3	TGTGCCAGTAGTATCCGGGACAGGGAGTCTGATACGCAGTATTTT	CASSIRDRESDTQYF
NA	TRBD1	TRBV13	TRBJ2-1	TGTGCCAGCAGCTTGGACAGGGCTGGGGGCAATGAGCAGTTCTTC	CASSLDRAGGNEQFF
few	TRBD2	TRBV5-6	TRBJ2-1	TGTGCCAGCAGCTTGCCGCAACTAGCGGGAGGAAATGAGCAGTTCTTC	CASSLPQLAGGNEQFF
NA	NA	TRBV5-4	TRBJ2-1	TGTGCCAGCAGCTTTATTCCAGGGAATTCCTACAATGAGCAGTTCTTC	CASSFIPGNSYNEQFF
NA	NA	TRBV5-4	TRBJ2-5	TGTGCCACAGCAGCTCTGATCAGGGGCCAAGAGACCCAGTACTTC	CATAALIRGQETQYF
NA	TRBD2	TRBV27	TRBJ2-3	TGTGCCAGCAGTTTATCGACTAGCGGGAGGGATACGCAGTATTTT	CASSLSTSGRDTQYF
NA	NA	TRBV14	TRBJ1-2	TGTGCCAGCAGCCCTTCGAGGAGAGGCTACACCTTC	CASSPSRRGYTF
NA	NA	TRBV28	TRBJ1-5	TGTGCCAGCAGTCTCCTATGGACAGGCAATCAGCCCCAGCATTTT	CASSLLWTGNQPQHF
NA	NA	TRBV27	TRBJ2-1	TGTGCCAGCGCCAGATTCAGCGCCTACAATGAGCAGTTCTTC	CASARFSAYNEQFF
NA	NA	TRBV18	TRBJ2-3	TGTGCCAGCTCACCACCTCAGGCAGGTTCATCCACAGATACGCAGTATTTT	CASSPPQAGSSTDTQYF
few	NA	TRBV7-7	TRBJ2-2	TGTGCCAGCAGCCCAAAGATGGGCCCCGGGGAGCTGTTTTTT	CASSPKMGPGELFF
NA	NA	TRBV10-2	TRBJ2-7	TGCGCCAGCAGTAAGCCGGACATGGCCTACGAGCAGTACTTC	CASSKPDMAYEQYF
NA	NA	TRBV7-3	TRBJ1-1	TGTGCCAGCAGCTTACAGATAAACACTGAAGCTTTCTTT	CASSLQINTEAFF
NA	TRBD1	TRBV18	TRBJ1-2	TGTGCCAGCTCACCGGACAGGGATGGCTACACCTTC	CASSPDRDGYTF
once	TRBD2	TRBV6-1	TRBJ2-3	TGTGCCAGCAAGGATAGCGGGAGGGGAGGGCATACGCAGTATTTT	CASKDSGRGGHTQYF
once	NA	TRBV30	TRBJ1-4	TGTGCCTGGAGTCCTAATTCGGGACTATGGAATGAAAAACTGTTTTTT	CAWSPNSGLWNEKLFF
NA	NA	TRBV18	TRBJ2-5	TGTGCCAGCTCACCCCCCGGGACTCCTCAAGAGACCCAGTACTTC	CASSPPGTPQETQYF
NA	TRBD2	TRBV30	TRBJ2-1	TGTGCCTGGAAGGGCCAGCGGGAGAATGAGCAGTTCTTC	CAWKGQRENEQFF
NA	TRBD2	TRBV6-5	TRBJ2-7	TGTGCCAGCAGTGAACTAGCGGGGTACTACGAGCAGTACTTC	CASSELAGYYEQYF
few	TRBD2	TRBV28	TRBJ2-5	TGTGCCAGCAGTCTCAGACTAGCGGGTCAAGAGACCCAGTACTTC	CASSLRLAGQETQYF
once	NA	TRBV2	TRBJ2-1	TGTGCCAGCAGTGAAGCCGCGGTAATGGATGAGCAGTTCTTC	CASSEAAVMDEQFF
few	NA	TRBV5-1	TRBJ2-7	TGCGCCAGCAGCTTGCTCCAGGACTACGAGCAGTACTTC	CASSLLQDYEQYF
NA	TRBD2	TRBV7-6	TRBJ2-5	TGTGCCAGCAGCCCGACTAGCGGGAGCTTACGAGAGACCCAGTACTTC	CASSPTSGSLRETQYF
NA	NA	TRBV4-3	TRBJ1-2	TGCGCCAGCAGCCACCTAAAGGGAGGGGCCGTAGGCTACCCCTTC	CASSHLKGGAVGYPF
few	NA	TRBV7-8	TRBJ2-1	TGTGCCAGCAGTTACCTCAGGGGCCTTCTTTACAATGAGCAGTTCTTC	CASSYLRGLLYNEQFF
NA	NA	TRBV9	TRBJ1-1	TGTGCCAGCAGCGTAGGGGGAACAGGGTCGAACACTGAAGCTTTCTTT	CASSVGGTGSNTEAFF
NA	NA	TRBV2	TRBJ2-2	TGTGCCAGCATGCCGGGACACCTGAACACCGGGGAGCTGTTTTTT	CASMPGHLNTGELFF
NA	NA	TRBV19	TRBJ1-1	TGTGCCAGTAGTATCTCGACAGTGTGGACTGAAGCTTTCTTT	CASSISTVWTEAFF
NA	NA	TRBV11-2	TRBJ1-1	TGTGCCAGCAGCTTAGAATACGGGAGGAACACTGAAGCTTTCTTT	CASSLEYGRNTEAFF
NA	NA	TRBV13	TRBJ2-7	TGTGCCTGCGCCAAAGCGGGCTCCTACGAGCAGTACTTC	CACAKAGSYEQYF
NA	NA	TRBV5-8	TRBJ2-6	TGTGCCAGCAGCTTCGGCGGGATCTTATCTGGGGCCAACGTCCTGACTTTC	CASSFGGILSGANVLTF
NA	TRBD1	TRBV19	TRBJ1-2	TGTGCCAGCTCAGGGACAGCGGCTCAGGACTATGGCTACACCTTC	CASSGTAAQDYGYTF
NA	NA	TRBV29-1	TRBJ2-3	TGCAGCGTGGAACCGTCGCAGGACTACCTAATTAAAACAGATACGCAGTATTTT	CSVEPSQDYLIKTDTQYF
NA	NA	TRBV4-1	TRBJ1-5	TGCGCCAGCAGCCAAGAGCCCGGGCAGCCCCAGCATTTT	CASSQEPGQPQHF
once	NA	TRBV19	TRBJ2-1	TGTGCCAGTAGTGTCATCACTCGGGATTACGTTGTCTTC	CASSVITRDYVVF
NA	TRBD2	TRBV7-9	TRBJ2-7	TGTGCCAGCAGCTTAATGGGCGGGAGCTCCTACGAGCAGTACTTC	CASSLMGGSSYEQYF
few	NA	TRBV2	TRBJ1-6	TGTGCCAGCAGTGACTGGCAGGGGATCTCACCCCTCCACTTT	CASSDWQGISPLHF
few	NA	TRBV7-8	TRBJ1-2	TGTGCCAGCAGCCTTCGACTAGGAGGCTACACCTTC	CASSLRLGGYTF
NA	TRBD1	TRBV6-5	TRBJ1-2	TGTGCCAGCAGATCGGACAGGGGCTATGGCTACACCTTC	CASRSDRGYGYTF
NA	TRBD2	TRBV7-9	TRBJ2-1	TGTGCCAGCAGCTTGCCTAGCGGGTACAATGAGCAGTTCTTC	CASSLPSGYNEQFF
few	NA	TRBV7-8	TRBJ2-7	TGTGCCAGCAGCCCAGCAGGCGAGCAGTACTTC	CASSPAGEQYF
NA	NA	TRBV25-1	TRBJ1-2	TGTGCCAGCAGTGACATACCTAACTATGGCTACCCCTTC	CASSDIPNYGYPF
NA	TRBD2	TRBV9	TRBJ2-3	TGTGCCAGCAGCATGACTAGCGATCCTTTATCGAGTACGCAGTATTTT	CASSMTSDPLSSTQYF